This TCR beta chain is drawn from a study of T cell changes during pregnancy in multiple sclerosis. Clones were read by immunoSEQ multiplex PCR, and TCRdb kept only the in-frame ones, dropping some. Of around 66,000 clones in the sample, 90% to 95% are singletons; the top ten hold 1% to 1.5%. This clone was seen just once. V lost 11 bases to trimming and J lost 5 bases; unmatched junction nucleotides: 7. CDR1 is ENHRY and CDR2 is SYGVKD in the germline V gene. The CDR3 is made up of 14 amino acids. This chain links TRBV10-3 with TRBJ2-1; 12 bases line up with TRBD2. The sequences come from peripheral blood, collected after pregnancy. The sequence was collected from a female donor in good health, enrolled as a control in a pregnancy study. CDR3 region: CASRTSGANNEQFF. The CDR3 DNA reads as TGTGCCTCGCGGACTAGCGGGGCCAACAATGAGCAGTTCTTC.